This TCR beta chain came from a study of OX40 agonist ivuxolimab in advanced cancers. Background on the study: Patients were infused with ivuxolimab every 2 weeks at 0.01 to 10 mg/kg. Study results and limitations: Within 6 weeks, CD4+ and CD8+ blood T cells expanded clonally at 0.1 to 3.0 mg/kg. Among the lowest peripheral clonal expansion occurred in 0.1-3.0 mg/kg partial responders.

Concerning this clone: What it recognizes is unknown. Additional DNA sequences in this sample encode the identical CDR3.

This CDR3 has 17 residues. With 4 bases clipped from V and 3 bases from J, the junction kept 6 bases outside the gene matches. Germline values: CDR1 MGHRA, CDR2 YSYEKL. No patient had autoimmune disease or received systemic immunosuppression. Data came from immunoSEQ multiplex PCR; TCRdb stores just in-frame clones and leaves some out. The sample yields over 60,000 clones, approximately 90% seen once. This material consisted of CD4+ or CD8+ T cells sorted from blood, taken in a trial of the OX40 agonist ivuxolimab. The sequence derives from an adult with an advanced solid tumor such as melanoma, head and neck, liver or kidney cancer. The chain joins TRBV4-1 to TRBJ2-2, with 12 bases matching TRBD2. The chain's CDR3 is CASSRSSGGADTGELFF. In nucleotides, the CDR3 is TGCGCCAGCAGCCGATCTAGCGGGGGGGCCGACACCGGGGAGCTGTTTTTT.